This T cell receptor beta chain stems from a study of shared clonotypes between healthy human individuals. Produced via immunoSEQ multiplex PCR; TCRdb's table is partial and in-frame only. The data hold some 2,500,000 clones, with over 85% observed a single time. Regarding this clone: The antigen is unknown.

The germline V and J ends were trimmed by 11 bases and 4 bases, with 20 bases remaining between them. This CDR3 spans 14 amino acids. Germline loops: CDR1 MNHEY, CDR2 SVGAGI. General study results and limits: Generation probabilities were higher for clonotypes shared across all four sorted-subset donors than for unshared ones.

This receptor was obtained from a man between 18 and 35 years old in good health. Some clones in this sample may be carry-over from other donors' samples. The chain links TRBV6-5 to TRBJ1-2, with D tentatively TRBD1 (5 bases). Input material: naive CD4+ T cells from PBMCs. The subset: CD45RA+ positively selected. This CDR3 reads CAAGRGSGSYGYTF. The CDR3 DNA is TGTGCCGCAGGTCGGGGGTCCGGATCCTATGGCTACACCTTC.